This TCR beta chain is drawn from a study of T cells in localized non-small cell lung cancer. Findings and caveats of the study: Appearances in adjacent lung were noted for a median approximately 52 of the top 100 tumor clones. Sequence data derive from only one tumor region, so heterogeneity remains possible. In uninvolved adjacent lung, T cell clonality reached its highest value, exceeding tumor.

A few counts support this clone. Its target is unknown. This CDR3 is built from 13 residues. CDR1 SGHDN and CDR2 FVKESK come from the germline V gene. Trimming took off 2 bases at V and 8 bases at J, with 12 bases between the two ends. Some clones are missing from TCRdb's copy, which holds only in-frame ones; the method was immunoSEQ multiplex PCR. The repertoire consists of just over 70,000 clones, with around 85% occurring once and the leading ten covering just over 20%. The V call is TRBV14, the J call TRBJ1-2; D is possibly TRBD1 (5 bases). The sequence came from a male donor aged 60 or over with stage III squamous cell lung carcinoma. Material: peripheral blood, obtained before any cancer treatment. CDR3 region: CASSQRGVRGYTF. In DNA form, the CDR3 reads TGTGCCAGCAGCCAAAGGGGCGTTCGAGGCTACACCTTC.